The rows below give T cell receptor beta chains drawn from one sample of a study of shared T cell receptors in the human thymus. Produced via immunoSEQ multiplex PCR; TCRdb's table is partial and in-frame only. Of hundreds of thousands of clones listed, about 90% are singletons. The same specimen was also included in a second study, on human thymus T cells.

Sequencing used thymocytes. The receptors originated from a boy in the first two years of life with a congenital heart defect. The CDR3 runs from the conserved cysteine through the conserved F or W. The D gene is left open where the match is weak. Clone size is stated in some rows and not others, as once, few, many or a class when expanded.

>TRBJ2-4|TRBV13|NA|NA
CASSLVPDGDIQYF
TGTGCCAGCAGCTTAGTGCCCGACGGGGACATTCAGTACTTC
>TRBJ2-3|TRBV9|NA|NA
CASSSRDTYTDTQYF
TGTGCCAGCAGCTCCCGGGACACCTACACAGATACGCAGTATTTT
>TRBJ2-1|TRBV13|NA|TRBD2
CASSPNTSAHEQFF
TGTGCCAGCAGCCCTAATACTAGCGCCCATGAGCAGTTCTTC
>TRBJ1-1|TRBV6-1|NA|NA
CASIQANTEAFF
TGTGCCAGCATTCAGGCGAACACTGAAGCTTTCTTT
>TRBJ2-1|TRBV15|NA|NA
CATSSATTRSYNEQFF
TGTGCCACCAGCAGTGCTACGACTCGCTCCTACAATGAGCAGTTCTTC
>TRBJ1-5|TRBV21-1|once|NA
CASSKNIIVGDYSNQPQHF
TGTGCCAGCAGCAAGAACATTATAGTGGGAGATTATAGCAATCAGCCCCAGCATTTT
>TRBJ2-1|TRBV27|NA|NA
CASSGRTADVYNEQFF
TGTGCCAGCAGTGGCAGGACAGCAGACGTCTACAATGAGCAGTTCTTC
>TRBJ2-5|TRBV11-1|NA|NA
CASRLQETQYF
TGTGCCAGCAGGCTACAAGAGACCCAGTACTTC
>TRBJ1-1|TRBV27|NA|NA
CASSLVGAGEAFF
TGTGCCAGCAGTTTAGTTGGGGCCGGTGAAGCTTTCTTT
>TRBJ1-2|TRBV5-4|NA|TRBD1
CASRDRGSVAYGYTF
TGTGCCAGCAGGGACAGGGGAAGCGTTGCCTATGGCTACACCTTC
>TRBJ2-2|TRBV7-9|NA|TRBD1
CASSENGTGGWGYTGELFF
TGTGCCAGCAGCGAGAACGGGACAGGGGGCTGGGGATACACCGGGGAGCTGTTTTTT
>TRBJ2-7|TRBV28|NA|NA
CASRPTRDTGSYEQYF
TGTGCCAGCAGACCGACTAGAGATACGGGCTCCTACGAGCAGTACTTC
>TRBJ2-7|TRBV4-1|NA|TRBD2
CASSQDSRREGYEQYF
TGCGCCAGCAGCCAAGATTCCCGCAGGGAGGGCTACGAGCAGTACTTC
>TRBJ2-7|TRBV7-9|NA|TRBD1
CASSLVRDRVGEQYF
TGTGCCAGCAGCTTAGTCCGGGACAGGGTCGGCGAGCAGTACTTC
>TRBJ2-5|TRBV29-1|NA|TRBD1
CSVELLGQGFETQYF
TGCAGCGTTGAGTTGCTGGGACAGGGTTTTGAGACCCAGTACTTC